A single sample is the source of the 14 T cell receptor beta chains below, sequenced in a study of T cell repertoires in cytomegalovirus infection. For these TCRs, the target antigens are not known. Each CDR3 protein gets one entry after TCRdb re-called the reads with MiXCR. In the table there are 600,000 to 700,000 distinct CDR3 sequences, around 35% of which are singletons. Source: cultured PBMCs, taken from culture after CMV antigen stimulation. The receptor set was obtained from a human donor in good health (CMV status not recorded). Some clones in this sample may be carry-over from other donors' samples.

This clonotype was picked up many times. This chain uses TRBV7-8 with TRBJ2-1, with TRBD2 matching over 12 bases. The V gene end was trimmed by 5 bases and the J gene end by 8 bases; junction bases not matched to a gene: 10. Germline V lookup: CDR1 SGHVS, CDR2 FQNEAQ. The CDR3 has 16 residues. CDR3 bases: TGTGCCAGCAGCGGAGAGGCTAGCGGGGGGGGCTATGAGCAGTTCTTC. Translation: CASSGEASGGGYEQFF.

This clonotype turned up a few times. The chain recombines TRBV10-3 with TRBJ2-5, with D perhaps matching TRBD1 (5 bases). Trimming stripped 2 bases from V and 6 bases from J, with 10 bases between. From germline, CDR1 is ENHRY and CDR2 SYGVKD. CDR3 length equals 13 residues. The CDR3 is CAISEVDKKTQYF. The DNA for the CDR3 is TGTGCCATCAGTGAGGTGGACAAGAAGACCCAGTACTTC.

This chain joins TRBV28 and TRBJ2-1; possibly TRBD2 for D (6 bases). The CDR3 covers 11 residues. V lost 11 bases to trimming and J lost 6 bases, with 11 bases between them. Germline CDR1 and CDR2: MDHEN and SYDVKM. CDR3 in amino acids: CASGLRNEQFF. CDR3 in DNA: TGTGCCTCGGGACTTCGCAATGAGCAGTTCTTC.

There are a few counts of this clonotype. This chain uses TRBV20-1 with TRBJ2-7; 9 bases are shared with TRBD1. The CDR3 loop spans 14 amino acids. Trimming took 2 bases from V and 1 from J; bases not matched to a gene: 3. Germline V lookup: CDR1 DFQATT, CDR2 SNEGSKA (reference sequence). CDR3 sequence: CSARQTGGSYEQYF. The DNA for the CDR3 is TGCAGTGCTAGACAGACAGGGGGGTCCTACGAGCAGTACTTC.

This clonotype was detected a few times. J is TRBJ2-5 and V is TRBV27, with D possibly matching TRBD1 (5 bases). The CDR3 has 17 amino acids. CDR1 and CDR2 from the germline V gene are MNHEY and SMNVEV (reference sequence). The V gene lost 6 bases and the J gene lost 5 bases, with 25 bases spanning the gap. CDR3 DNA: TGTGCCAGCAGCTCAAAAAAAGCCAGTGACAGCTATGAGACCCAGTACTTC. Translated: CASSSKKASDSYETQYF.

This clonotype has a handful of counts. The chain recombines TRBV12-5 with TRBJ2-7; no definite D call. The CDR3 has 12 amino acids. V lost 3 bases, J lost 4 bases, and 7 bases lay in between. Germline V gene lookup returns CDR1 LGHNT and CDR2 FRNRAP. For the CDR3, the DNA is TGTGCTAGTGGTTTAGGGTTTTACGAGCAGTACTTC. Protein sequence: CASGLGFYEQYF.

This clonotype has a handful of counts. The chain carries TRBV20-1 and TRBJ2-5; D call uncertain. The germline V and J ends were trimmed by 2 bases and 5 bases, with 9 bases remaining between them. The germline V gene encodes CDR1 DFQATT and CDR2 SNEGSKA (reference sequence). The CDR3 runs 12 residues. CDR3 sequence reads: CSARIPSETQYF. The CDR3 DNA sequence: TGCAGTGCTAGAATTCCGTCCGAGACCCAGTACTTC.

This clonotype was seen more than once but under ten times. The chain employs TRBV14 and TRBJ2-1; TRBD1 matches at 12 bases. The trim removed 6 bases at V and 4 bases at J, leaving 4 bases unmatched. This CDR3 region has 15 residues. The V gene's germline CDR1 is SGHDN and CDR2 FVKESK. CDR3 loop: CASRPGQGAYNEQFF. The DNA for the CDR3 is TGTGCCAGCAGGCCGGGACAGGGGGCTTACAATGAGCAGTTCTTC.

This clonotype was detected ten times or more. The J gene is TRBJ2-3, the V gene TRBV7-2, with no clear D. V was trimmed by 5 bases and J by 2 bases, leaving 8 bases between them. In germline, CDR1 is SGHTA, CDR2 FQGNSA. This CDR3 has 13 amino acids. In DNA, the CDR3 is TGTGCCAGCAGCCAACAGAACACAGATACGCAGTATTTT. Translation: CASSQQNTDTQYF.

This clonotype was seen a few times. V usage is TRBV6-8 and J usage is TRBJ1-1, with 7 positions matching TRBD1. The CDR3 spans 14 residues. Germline CDR1 and CDR2: MNHGY and SAAAGT. V was clipped by 4 bases and J by 4 bases; unmatched bases: 6. The CDR3 DNA follows: TGTGCCAGCAGTTTGAGAGCAGGGGGCACTGAAGCTTTCTTT. As protein: CASSLRAGGTEAFF.

This clonotype was detected only a few times. The V call is TRBV20-1, the J call TRBJ1-5; D is ambiguous. The CDR3 is made up of 16 amino acids. CDR1 and CDR2 (germline): DFQATT, SNEGSKA (reference sequence). V lost 6 bases to trimming and J lost 0 bases, with 18 bases between them. CDR3 loop: CSAPVGPILSNQPQHF. The CDR3 region has the DNA TGCAGTGCCCCGGTGGGCCCGATACTTAGCAATCAGCCCCAGCATTTT.

This clonotype occurred a few times. This chain joins TRBV11-2 and TRBJ2-7, with 10 bases lining up with TRBD1. In germline, CDR1 is SGHAT, CDR2 FQNNGV. V trimming: 4 bases; J trimming: 6 bases; junction bases outside the gene matches: 6. This CDR3 contains 14 residues. The CDR3 spells CASSSWDRGFEQYF. The DNA of the CDR3 is TGTGCCAGCAGCTCATGGGACAGGGGCTTCGAGCAGTACTTC. The variable domain in full, completed from reference TRBV11-2 and TRBJ2-7, reads EAGVAQSPRYKIIEKRQSVAFWCNPISGHATLYWYQQILGQGPKLLIQFQNNGVVDDSQLPKDRFSAERLKGVDSTLKIQPAKLEDSAVYLCASSSWDRGFEQYFGPGTRLTVT.

The chain is built from TRBV7-2 and TRBJ2-3, with 11 bases aligning to TRBD2. The CDR3 totals 16 residues. V dropped 3 bases and J dropped 2; count of bases not matched to a gene: 4. Per the germline V gene, CDR1 is SGHTA and CDR2 is FQGNSA. CDR3 DNA: TGTGCCAGCAGCTTGGGGGGACTAGCGGACACAGATACGCAGTATTTT. Residues: CASSLGGLADTDTQYF.

This clonotype was counted between two and nine times. The chain links TRBV5-1 to TRBJ2-5, with D tentatively TRBD2 (6 bases). There are 14 residues in the CDR3. Trimming shortened V by 5 bases and J by 1 base, and 12 bases separated the two germline ends. Per germline, CDR1 SGHRS and CDR2 YFSETQ. CDR3 sequence (DNA): TGCGCCAGCAGTCCGTGGGGACTCCAAGAGACCCAGTACTTC. This gives the protein CASSPWGLQETQYF.